Included here is one T cell receptor (beta chain) sequence, with context. The CDR3 totals 13 residues. The ends were cut back, 3 bases at V and 3 bases at J, with 8 bases in the middle. Per germline, CDR1 KGHSH and CDR2 LQKENI. As originally analysed: Amplification with reference gene primers provided the estimates of nucleated cell counts. The method was immunoSEQ multiplex PCR; TCRdb's version includes in-frame clones alone and lacks a portion of them. D and trimming were read from the DNA, whereas the V and J calls and clone size are those reported in that table. The sample comprises about 230,000 clones, about 85% of which are singletons, and around 0.96% rests with the top ten. This sample is part of a study of blood T cell repertoires in COVID-19. The wider study: T cells, B-cell-depleted T cells, or PBMCs provided the cDNA or gDNA that served as material.

The chain combines TRBV18 with TRBJ1-1; D not certain. This TCR was sampled from a man in his forties with acute or convalescent COVID-19. The sequenced sample was peripheral blood. The CDR3 loop reads CASSPARDTEAFF. CDR3 DNA sequence: TGTGCCAGCTCACCTGCGCGGGACACTGAAGCTTTCTTT.